This TCR beta chain stems from a study of OX40 agonist ivuxolimab in advanced cancers. About the study: The diagnoses of dose-escalation patients were hepatocellular carcinoma, melanoma, renal cell or head and neck cancer. Of the patients, three showed partial responses, one with hepatocellular carcinoma and two with cutaneous melanoma. The study, taken as a whole, reports: CD4+ T cells averaged fewer expanded clones than CD8+ T cells. At 0.1 to 3.0 mg/kg and by week 6, clonal expansion occurred in CD4+ and CD8+ blood T cells.

This table comes from immunoSEQ multiplex PCR, and its TCRdb copy is limited to in-frame clones, with some not included. The sample has fewer than 100,000 clones; around 83% are singletons. In regard to this clone: Its cognate antigen is unknown.

CDR3 length: 13 amino acids. The V gene end was trimmed by 4 bases and the J gene end by 5 bases; junction bases not matched to a gene: 2. The germline CDR1 and CDR2 sequences are SEHNR and FQNEAQ (reference sequence). The TCR comes from an adult with an advanced solid tumor such as melanoma, head and neck, liver or kidney cancer. The chain employs TRBV7-9 and TRBJ2-5, with 9 positions matching TRBD1. Sequences were derived from CD4+ or CD8+ T cells sorted from blood, sampled in a trial of the OX40 agonist ivuxolimab. The CDR3 DNA follows: TGTGCCAGCAGCTGGACAGGGGAGGAGACCCAGTACTTC. Its protein product is CASSWTGEETQYF.